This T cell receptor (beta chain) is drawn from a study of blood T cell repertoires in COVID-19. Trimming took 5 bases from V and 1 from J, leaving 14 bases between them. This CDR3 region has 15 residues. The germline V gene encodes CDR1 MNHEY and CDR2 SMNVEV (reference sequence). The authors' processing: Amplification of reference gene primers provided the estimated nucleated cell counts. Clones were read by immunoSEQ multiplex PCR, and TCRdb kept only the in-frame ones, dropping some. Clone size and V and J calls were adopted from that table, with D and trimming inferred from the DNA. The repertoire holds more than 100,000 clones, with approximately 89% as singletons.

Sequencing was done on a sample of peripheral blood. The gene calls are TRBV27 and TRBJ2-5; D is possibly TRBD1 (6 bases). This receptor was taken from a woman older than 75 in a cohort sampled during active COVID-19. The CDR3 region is CASSTLTGLQETQYF. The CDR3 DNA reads TGTGCCAGCAGTACCCTGACAGGCCTCCAAGAGACCCAGTACTTC.